This T cell receptor beta chain is drawn from a study of T cell repertoires in cytomegalovirus infection. Study-level background: CMV epitopes, recently identified HLA-C-restricted and well-studied HLA-B-restricted, were used. Indicated by public TCR beta signatures were CMV infection and matching HLA type.

There are a few counts of this clonotype. Its antigen is unknown. This CDR3 has 16 amino acids. Trimming took 4 bases from V and 12 from J; bases not matched to a gene: 14. Germline CDR1 is SGHVS and CDR2 is FQNEAQ. TCRdb itself ran the reads through MiXCR, one entry per CDR3 protein. Altogether 680,000 or so distinct CDR3 sequences are present, roughly 36% being singletons, with the ten largest covering 15% to 20%. This sample comprised cultured PBMCs, obtained from culture after CMV antigen stimulation. The TCR was taken from a human donor in good health (CMV status not recorded). Some clones in this sample may be carry-over from other donors' samples. The genes are TRBV7-8 and TRBJ2-3; TRBD2 aligns across 12 bases. The CDR3 spells CASSSAPGLAGMSQYF. As DNA, the CDR3 is TGTGCCAGCAGCTCGGCCCCAGGACTAGCGGGGATGTCTCAGTATTTT.